The 29 T cell receptor beta chains in this list originate from one sample, sequenced in a study of glioma-infiltrating T cells after dendritic cell vaccination. Time point described: after dendritic cell vaccination, including at tumor progression/relapse. Measured with immunoSEQ multiplex PCR; TCRdb has only the in-frame clones, and not every one. Here the sample spans some 46,000 clones, 89% being singletons. The input for sequencing was blood, taken after dendritic cell vaccination. The receptors come from a human donor with glioblastoma.

The chain uses TRBV18 and TRBJ2-5; 9 positions match TRBD2. The J segment lost 5 bases and the V segment lost 4 bases, leaving 8 bases of the junction unmatched. The CDR3 has 15 amino acids. Germline V lookup: CDR1 KGHSH, CDR2 LQKENI. The DNA for the CDR3 is TGTGCCAGCTCACGGACGACTAGCGGTGCTGAGACCCAGTACTTC. Translating it yields CASSRTTSGAETQYF. Complete variable domain (other parts from reference TRBV18 and TRBJ2-5): NAGVMQNPRHLVRRRGQEARLRCSPMKGHSHVYWYRQLPEEGLKFMVYLQKENIIDESGMPKERFSAEFPKEGPSILRIQQVVRGDSAAYFCASSRTTSGAETQYFGPGTRLLVL.

The chain joins TRBV30 to TRBJ1-1, with 7 bases matching TRBD1. Trimming cost V 8 bases and J 2 bases; bases outside gene matches: 11. Germline CDR1 is GTSNPN and CDR2 is SVGIG (reference sequence). The CDR3 extends over 14 amino acids. CDR3 amino acids: CAGLPGTANTEAFF. In DNA, the CDR3 is TGTGCCGGCCTACCCGGGACAGCAAACACTGAAGCTTTCTTT. The whole variable domain, filled in from reference TRBV30 and TRBJ1-1, reads SQTIHQWPATLVQPVGSPLSLECTVEGTSNPNLYWYRQAAGRGLQLLFYSVGIGQISSEVPQNLSASRPQDRQFILSSKKLLLSDSGFYLCAGLPGTANTEAFFGQGTRLTVV.

This clone has only a few counts. The V and J genes are TRBV19 and TRBJ2-2; TRBD2 agrees at 11 bases. The trim removed 5 bases at V and 6 bases at J, leaving 5 bases unmatched. The CDR3 is made up of 15 amino acids. The V gene's germline CDR1 is LNHDA and CDR2 SQIVND (reference sequence). The CDR3 sequence: CASSERTSGSGELFF. CDR3 in DNA: TGTGCCAGTAGTGAAAGGACTAGCGGGTCCGGGGAGCTGTTTTTT. Full variable domain (rest looked up from reference TRBV19 and TRBJ2-2): DGGITQSPKYLFRKEGQNVTLSCEQNLNHDAMYWYRQDPGQGLRLIYYSQIVNDFQKGDIAEGYSVSREKKESFPLTVTSAQKNPTAFYLCASSERTSGSGELFFGEGSRLTVL.

The chain links TRBV28 to TRBJ2-5; the D gene is possibly TRBD1 (6 bases). Trimming took off 7 bases at V and 7 bases at J, with 16 bases between the two ends. Germline V CDR1 and CDR2: MDHEN, SYDVKM. CDR3 length: 13 amino acids. The CDR3 protein is CASTGQGYVTQYF. CDR3 sequence (DNA): TGTGCCAGCACCGGGCAGGGGTATGTGACCCAGTACTTC.

J is TRBJ1-2 and V is TRBV2, with D possibly being TRBD1 (6 bases). There are 14 residues in the CDR3. V lost 8 bases and J 2 bases, leaving 15 bases between the germline ends. Germline-derived CDR1 and CDR2 are SNHLY and FYNNEI. The CDR3 DNA is TGTGCCAGCGTATCGACAGGAGCAAACTATGGCTACACCTTC. It codes for CASVSTGANYGYTF. The whole variable domain, remainder taken from reference TRBV2 and TRBJ1-2, is EPEVTQTPSHQVTQMGQEVILRCVPISNHLYFYWYRQILGQKVEFLVSFYNNEISEKSEIFDDQFSVERPDGSNFTLKIRSTKLEDSAMYFCASVSTGANYGYTFGSGTRLTVV.

The chain carries TRBV10-3 and TRBJ1-6; D gene unclear. Trimming shortened V by 4 bases and J by 4 bases, and 8 bases separated the two germline ends. The CDR3 extends over 14 amino acids. Germline V gene sequence: CDR1 ENHRY, CDR2 SYGVKD. The CDR3 DNA reads as TGTGCCATCAGTGTTACAGATTATAATTCACCCCTCCACTTT. Translating it yields CAISVTDYNSPLHF.

CDR3 coding DNA: TGCGCCAGCAGCTTGGGGGGACAGGGTTTTGAAGCTTTCTTT. It is translated as CASSLGGQGFEAFF. The gene calls are TRBV5-1 and TRBJ1-1; 9 nucleotides line up with TRBD1. The CDR3 contains 14 residues. Unmatched junction bases numbered 4, after V lost 0 bases and J lost 7 bases. CDR1 and CDR2 from the germline V gene are SGHRS and YFSETQ.

Details on this clone: The germline gene is not matched at one end of the junction; a read error may be the cause. The chain links TRBV2 to TRBJ2-7, with D possibly being TRBD2 (5 bases). The CDR3 covers 10 residues. Germline V gives CDR1 SNHLY, CDR2 FYNNEI. CDR3 residues: CASKEWERYF. The CDR3 DNA sequence: TGTGCCAGCAAAGAGTGGGAGCGGTACTTC.

The V and J genes are TRBV7-2 and TRBJ2-3, with D perhaps given as TRBD1 or TRBD2 (6 bases each). V lost 5 bases, J lost 14 bases, and 23 bases lay in between. The germline CDR1 and CDR2 sequences are SGHTA and FQGNSA. The CDR3 extends over 14 amino acids. The CDR3 coding sequence is TGTGCCAGCAGCCTAGGGGGGCTCGGTCGTTATTTGTATTTT. Translation: CASSLGGLGRYLYF.

The V gene is TRBV9, the J gene TRBJ2-1; no clear D gene. Trimming stripped 0 bases from V and 8 bases from J, with 15 bases between. The CDR3 contains 15 residues. CDR1 is SGDLS and CDR2 is YYNGEE in the germline V gene. The CDR3 reads CASSVDTLAGYEQFF. Written as DNA, the CDR3 is TGTGCCAGCAGCGTAGATACCTTGGCTGGTTATGAGCAGTTCTTC.

CDR3 DNA: TGTGCCAGCAGCTTCCTGGAGACCCAGTACTTC. This gives the protein CASSFLETQYF. This chain connects TRBV13 to TRBJ2-5; D is ambiguous. The V end lost 3 bases, the J end lost 5 bases, and 4 bases lay between the germline ends. The CDR3 consists of 11 residues. Germline-derived CDR1 and CDR2 are PRHDT and FYEKMQ (reference sequence).

This clone was seen once. The rearrangement uses TRBV7-2 and TRBJ2-5, with 10 nucleotides matching TRBD2. The CDR3 totals 16 residues. Germline assignment: CDR1 SGHTA and CDR2 FQGNSA. Trimming took 0 bases from V and 4 from J; bases not matched to a gene: 5. CDR3 nucleotides: TGTGCCAGCAGCTTAGCGGTCAGCGGGAGGGGAGAGACCCAGTACTTC. Protein sequence: CASSLAVSGRGETQYF.

This clone came up once. The V and J genes are TRBV7-2 and TRBJ1-1, with TRBD1 matching 8 bases. The CDR3 totals 14 residues. Germline V gives CDR1 SGHTA, CDR2 FQGNSA. After removal of 3 bases from V and 5 bases from J, the junction contained 5 bases not matched to a gene. The CDR3 DNA is TGTGCCAGCAGCTTGGGCAGGGGGCGAACTGAAGCTTTCTTT. Its protein is CASSLGRGRTEAFF.

The chain is built from TRBV30 and TRBJ2-7, with TRBD2 matching 7 bases. Trimming at V came to 2 bases and at J to 0 bases, leaving 1 base not matched to a gene. There are 13 residues in the CDR3. CDR1 is GTSNPN, CDR2 SVGIG, per germline (reference sequence). As DNA, the CDR3 is TGTGCCTGGAGTACGGGGGGCTCCTACGAGCAGTACTTC. Protein sequence: CAWSTGGSYEQYF.

The gene calls are TRBV7-2 and TRBJ1-5; the match to TRBD1 covers 11 bases. J lost 1 base, V lost 4 bases, and 3 bases had no gene match. In germline, CDR1 is SGHTA, CDR2 FQGNSA. The CDR3 is 16 amino acids. The CDR3 nucleotides read TGTGCCAGCAGCTCCCGGGACAGGGGGAGCAATCAGCCCCAGCATTTT. Its protein is CASSSRDRGSNQPQHF.

V usage is TRBV5-1 and J usage is TRBJ2-1, with 11 bases identical to TRBD2. V trimming: 5 bases; J trimming: 4 bases; junction bases outside the gene matches: 8. The germline V gene has CDR1 SGHRS and CDR2 YFSETQ. This CDR3 has 16 residues. CDR3 in amino acids: CASRSGLAGRYNEQFF. As DNA, the CDR3 is TGCGCCAGCAGATCCGGACTAGCGGGCAGATACAATGAGCAGTTCTTC. The full variable domain, completed using reference TRBV5-1 and TRBJ2-1, is KAGVTQTPRYLIKTRGQQVTLSCSPISGHRSVSWYQQTPGQGLQFLFEYFSETQRNKGNFPGRFSGRQFSNSRSEMNVSTLELGDSALYLCASRSGLAGRYNEQFFGPGTRLTVL.

The rearrangement joins TRBV28 to TRBJ1-4; D gene unclear. Germline V gene data show CDR1 as MDHEN and CDR2 as SYDVKM. The CDR3 sequence is 14 residues long. V dropped 1 base and J dropped 4 bases, with 7 bases sitting between them. The CDR3 region is CASSLSSNNEKLFF. As DNA, the CDR3 is TGTGCCAGCAGTTTATCGAGTAATAATGAAAAACTGTTTTTT.

This chain uses TRBV30 with TRBJ2-7; no firm D call. V lost 3 bases and J 6 bases, leaving 12 bases between the germline ends. CDR1 and CDR2 from the germline V gene are GTSNPN and SVGIG (reference sequence). The CDR3 runs to 12 residues. CDR3 region: CAWSWSPGEQYF. The DNA of the CDR3 is TGTGCCTGGAGCTGGAGCCCCGGCGAGCAGTACTTC.

Only one count was recorded for this clone. The CDR3 reads CASSKLRRDRLTLSYEQYF. The DNA of the CDR3 is TGTGCCAGCAGCAAACTCCGACGAGACAGATTAACTCTTTCCTACGAGCAGTACTTC. The chain has TRBV21-1 and TRBJ2-7; the table's TRBD1 call for D was not verified on the DNA. TRBV21-1 is a recognized pseudogene. The CDR3 runs 19 residues.

The V call is TRBV19, the J call TRBJ1-2; D unresolved. Germline values: CDR1 LNHDA, CDR2 SQIVND (reference sequence). The CDR3 runs 12 residues. Trimming removed 11 bases at V and 1 base at J, with 11 bases between. The CDR3 region has the DNA TGTGCCGGTGATCGGGGTAACTATGGCTACACCTTC. Its translation: CAGDRGNYGYTF.

V gene TRBV5-4 combines with J gene TRBJ2-5; TRBD1 agrees at 8 bases. CDR3 length: 17 amino acids. Germline lookup yields CDR1 SGHNT and CDR2 YYREEE (reference sequence). The V and J ends lost 0 bases and 0 bases, in that order; junction bases with no gene match: 7. The CDR3 DNA reads TGTGCCAGCAGCTTGGCCTGGACAGGGTCGGACCAAGAGACCCAGTACTTC. Protein sequence: CASSLAWTGSDQETQYF. The variable domain in full, with the rest retrieved from reference TRBV5-4 and TRBJ2-5, is ETGVTQSPTHLIKTRGQQVTLRCSSQSGHNTVSWYQQALGQGPQFIFQYYREEENGRGNFPPRFSGLQFPNYSSELNVNALELDDSALYLCASSLAWTGSDQETQYFGPGTRLLVL.

V gene TRBV4-1 combines with J gene TRBJ2-3; 9 bases align to TRBD1. The germline CDR1 and CDR2 sequences are MGHRA and YSYEKL. There are 15 residues in the CDR3. V shed 4 bases and J 0 bases; nucleotides not matched to a gene: 2. The CDR3, as DNA: TGCGCCAGCAGCCTCGGGACAGGGAGCACAGATACGCAGTATTTT. Amino acids: CASSLGTGSTDTQYF.

The J gene is TRBJ2-1, the V gene TRBV19; 7 nucleotides align to TRBD2. The junction had 8 bases not matched to a gene; V was cut back by 6 bases and J by 0 bases. CDR1 and CDR2 (germline): LNHDA, SQIVND (reference sequence). The CDR3 is made up of 16 amino acids. Here the CDR3 reads CASRDSGGGSYNEQFF. The CDR3 region has the DNA TGTGCCAGTAGAGACAGTGGCGGGGGCTCCTACAATGAGCAGTTCTTC.

The chain combines TRBV28 with TRBJ2-2; D gene uncertain. In germline, CDR1 is MDHEN, CDR2 SYDVKM. The CDR3 extends over 14 amino acids. The V end was cut by 5 bases, the J end by 6 bases, with 13 bases between. The CDR3 reads CASSLDDSAGELFF. The CDR3 DNA sequence: TGTGCCAGCAGTCTTGACGACTCGGCCGGGGAGCTGTTTTTT.

The rearrangement uses TRBV11-1 and TRBJ1-1; the D is unclear. The germline V and J ends were trimmed by 5 bases and 6 bases, with 25 bases remaining between them. CDR1 and CDR2 from the germline V gene are SGHAT and FQDESV (reference sequence). The CDR3 loop spans 17 amino acids. The CDR3 nucleotides read TGTGCCAGCAGCCTAGAAGGAAGTGGGTCGGGTAAGGCTGAAGCTTTCTTT. Its protein is CASSLEGSGSGKAEAFF.

The chain has TRBV9 and TRBJ1-2; 9 bases map to TRBD1. The CDR3 spans 15 residues. Losses at the gene ends were 4 bases for V and 5 bases for J; bases not matched to a gene: 9. Germline V gene data show CDR1 as SGDLS and CDR2 as YYNGEE. CDR3 sequence reads: CASSSSSDRGYGYTF. In DNA, the CDR3 is TGTGCCAGCAGCTCATCCAGTGACAGGGGGTATGGCTACACCTTC.

V and J are TRBV7-2 and TRBJ2-3, with D unresolved. V lost 2 bases, J lost 0 bases, and 9 bases lay in between. CDR3 length: 15 amino acids. Germline CDR1 reads SGHTA; CDR2 reads FQGNSA. DNA of the CDR3: TGTGCCAGCAGCTTATTGGTGGCTAGCACAGATACGCAGTATTTT. Its translation is CASSLLVASTDTQYF.

This clone was seen once. The V call is TRBV7-3, the J call TRBJ1-3; no firm D call. CDR3 length: 15 amino acids. CDR1 is SGHTA and CDR2 is FQGTGA in the germline V gene. The V gene lost 5 bases and the J gene lost 1 base, with 12 bases spanning the gap. The CDR3 bases are TGTGCCAGCAGCAAAATAGCTGGGTCTGGAAACACCATATATTTT. Translating gives CASSKIAGSGNTIYF.

This sequence joins TRBV27 and TRBJ2-1; tentative D call: TRBD2 (6 bases). The CDR3 runs to 13 residues. Germline CDR1 MNHEY, CDR2 SMNVEV (reference sequence). With 4 bases removed from V and 8 bases from J, the gap between germline ends came to 12 bases. CDR3 DNA sequence: TGTGCCAGCAGTTCCCTCGGGAGAGATGAGCAGTTCTTC. Its protein is CASSSLGRDEQFF.